Sequencing of this TCR beta chain was carried out in a study of PD-L1 blockade in urothelial cancer. Germline V gives CDR1 MNHNY, CDR2 SVGAGI (reference sequence). The CDR3 totals 14 residues. V was shortened by 6 bases and J by 3 bases, with 15 bases between the two germline ends. The time point denotes: pretreatment peripheral blood. Disease in patients was locally advanced or metastatic urothelial carcinoma. This clone was counted once. Assay used: immunoSEQ multiplex PCR; TCRdb lists only in-frame clones, some missing. The sample has some 71,000 clones; 70% to 90% are singletons. Specimen: PBMCs, collected around atezolizumab (anti-PD-L1) treatment. The source is a man aged 40-49 years with urothelial cancer. The rearrangement links TRBV6-6 to TRBJ2-7; a weak D match, TRBD1 (6 bases). The CDR3 is CASRSFGQIYEQYF. In DNA form, the CDR3 reads TGTGCCAGCAGGTCTTTCGGACAGATCTACGAGCAGTACTTC.